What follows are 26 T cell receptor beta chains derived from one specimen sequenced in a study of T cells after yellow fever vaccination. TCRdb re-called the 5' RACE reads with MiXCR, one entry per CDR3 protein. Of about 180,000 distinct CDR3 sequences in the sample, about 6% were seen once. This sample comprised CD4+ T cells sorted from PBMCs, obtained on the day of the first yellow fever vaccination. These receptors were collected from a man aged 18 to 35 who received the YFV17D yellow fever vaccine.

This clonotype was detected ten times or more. CDR3 region: CASSRDRSGANVLTF. DNA of the CDR3: TGTGCCAGCAGTCGGGACAGGTCTGGGGCCAACGTCCTGACTTTC. The gene calls are TRBV7-3 and TRBJ2-6, with 8 positions matching TRBD1. Germline V gene lookup returns CDR1 SGHTA and CDR2 FQGTGA. CDR3 length: 15 residues. V lost 6 bases and J lost 1; bases outside the gene matches: 2.

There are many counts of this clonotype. The CDR3 DNA reads as TGCGCCAGCAGCCAAGGGACTAGCGGAGCCTACAATGAGCAGTTCTTC. It specifies CASSQGTSGAYNEQFF. This sequence joins TRBV4-3 and TRBJ2-1, with 10 bases aligning to TRBD2. Trimming cost V 1 base and J 2 bases; bases outside gene matches: 2. The CDR3 spans 16 residues. Germline V CDR1 and CDR2: LGHNA, YSLEER.

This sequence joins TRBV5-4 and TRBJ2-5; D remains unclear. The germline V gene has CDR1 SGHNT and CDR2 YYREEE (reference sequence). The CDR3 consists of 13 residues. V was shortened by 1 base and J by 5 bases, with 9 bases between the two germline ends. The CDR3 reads CASSLPQRETQYF. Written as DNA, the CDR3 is TGTGCCAGCAGCTTGCCCCAGAGGGAGACCCAGTACTTC.

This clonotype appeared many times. CDR3: CASRDSSGNTIYF. The CDR3 nucleotides read TGTGCCAGCAGGGACAGCTCTGGAAACACCATATATTTT. J is TRBJ1-3 and V is TRBV12-3 or TRBV12-4; possibly TRBD1 for D (6 bases). The CDR3 is 13 amino acids. Trimming removed 6 bases from V and 0 bases from J, with 6 bases in between.

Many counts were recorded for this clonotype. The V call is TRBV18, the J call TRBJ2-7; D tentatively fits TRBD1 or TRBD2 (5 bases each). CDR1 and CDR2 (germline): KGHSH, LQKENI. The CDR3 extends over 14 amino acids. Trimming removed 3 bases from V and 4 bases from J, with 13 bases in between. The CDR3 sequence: CASSPGTELYEQYV. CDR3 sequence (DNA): TGTGCCAGCTCACCCGGGACGGAACTTTACGAGCAGTACGTC.

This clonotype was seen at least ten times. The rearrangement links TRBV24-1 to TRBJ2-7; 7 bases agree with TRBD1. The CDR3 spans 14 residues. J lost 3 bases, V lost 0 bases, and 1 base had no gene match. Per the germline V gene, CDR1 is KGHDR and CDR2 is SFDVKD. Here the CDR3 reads CATSDLRTGYEQYV. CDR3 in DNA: TGTGCCACCAGTGATTTGAGGACAGGCTACGAGCAGTACGTC.

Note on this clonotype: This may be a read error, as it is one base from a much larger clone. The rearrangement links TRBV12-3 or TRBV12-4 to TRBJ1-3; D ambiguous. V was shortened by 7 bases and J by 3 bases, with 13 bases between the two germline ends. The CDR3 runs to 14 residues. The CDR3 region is CASTLRIFGNTIYF. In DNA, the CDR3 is TGTGCCAGCACCCTAAGAATCTTTGGAAACACCATATATTTT.

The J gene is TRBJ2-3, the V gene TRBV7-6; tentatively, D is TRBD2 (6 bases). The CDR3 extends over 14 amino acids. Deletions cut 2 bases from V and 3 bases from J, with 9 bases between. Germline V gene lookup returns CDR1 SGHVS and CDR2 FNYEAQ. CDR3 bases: TGTGCCAGCAGCTTAAGGCGGGGAACAGATACGCAGTATTTT. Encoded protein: CASSLRRGTDTQYF.

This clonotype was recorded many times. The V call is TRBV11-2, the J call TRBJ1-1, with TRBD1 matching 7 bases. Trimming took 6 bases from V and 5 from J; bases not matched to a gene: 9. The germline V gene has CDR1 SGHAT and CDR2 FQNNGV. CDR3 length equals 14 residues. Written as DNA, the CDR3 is TGTGCCAGCAGACAAAACAGGGGTAGGACTGAAGCTTTCTTT. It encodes CASRQNRGRTEAFF.

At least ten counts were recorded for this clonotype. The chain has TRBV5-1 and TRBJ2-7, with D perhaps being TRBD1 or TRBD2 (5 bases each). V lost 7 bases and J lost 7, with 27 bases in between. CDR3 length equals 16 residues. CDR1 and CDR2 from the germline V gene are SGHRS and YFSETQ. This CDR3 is CASGGTDGRRSREQYF. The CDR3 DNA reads TGCGCCAGCGGTGGGACCGATGGAAGGAGGAGTAGGGAGCAGTACTTC.

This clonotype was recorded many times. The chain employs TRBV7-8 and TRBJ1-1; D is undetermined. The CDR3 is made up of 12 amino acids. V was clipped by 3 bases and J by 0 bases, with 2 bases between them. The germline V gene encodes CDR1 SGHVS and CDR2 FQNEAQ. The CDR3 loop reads CASSFMNTEAFF. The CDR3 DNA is TGTGCCAGCAGCTTCATGAACACTGAAGCTTTCTTT.

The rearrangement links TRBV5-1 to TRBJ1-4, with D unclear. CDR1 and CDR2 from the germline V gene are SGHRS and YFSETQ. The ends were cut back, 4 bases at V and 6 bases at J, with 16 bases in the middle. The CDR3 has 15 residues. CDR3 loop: CASSINSRRDEKLFF. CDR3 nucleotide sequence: TGCGCCAGCAGCATTAACAGCAGGAGGGATGAAAAACTGTTTTTT.

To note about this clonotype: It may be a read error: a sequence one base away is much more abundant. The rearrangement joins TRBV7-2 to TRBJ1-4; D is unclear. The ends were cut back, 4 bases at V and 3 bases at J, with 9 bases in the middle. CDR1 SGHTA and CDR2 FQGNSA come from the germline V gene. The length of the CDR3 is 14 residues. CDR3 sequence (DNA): TGTGCCAGCAGCTCGGGGTTATCTAATGAAAAACTGTTTTTT. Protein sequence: CASSSGLSNEKLFF.

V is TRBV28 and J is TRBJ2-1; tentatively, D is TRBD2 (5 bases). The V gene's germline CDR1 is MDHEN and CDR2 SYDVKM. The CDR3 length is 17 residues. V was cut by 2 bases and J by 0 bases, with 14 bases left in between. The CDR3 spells CASSLRWTGRSYNEQFF. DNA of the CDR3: TGTGCCAGCAGTTTACGGTGGACTGGTCGCTCCTACAATGAGCAGTTCTTC.

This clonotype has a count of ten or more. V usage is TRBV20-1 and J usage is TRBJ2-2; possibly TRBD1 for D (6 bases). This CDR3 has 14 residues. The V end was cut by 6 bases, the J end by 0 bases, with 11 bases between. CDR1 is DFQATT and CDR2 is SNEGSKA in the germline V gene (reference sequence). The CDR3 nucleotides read TGCAGTGCCCCCAGGACAGCGAACACCGGGGAGCTGTTTTTT. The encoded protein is CSAPRTANTGELFF.

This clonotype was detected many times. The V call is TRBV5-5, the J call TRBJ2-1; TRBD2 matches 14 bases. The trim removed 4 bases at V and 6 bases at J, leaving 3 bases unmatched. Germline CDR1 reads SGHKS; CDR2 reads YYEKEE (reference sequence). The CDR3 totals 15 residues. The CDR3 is CASSPGLAGGNEQFF. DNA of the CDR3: TGTGCCAGCAGCCCCGGACTAGCGGGGGGCAATGAGCAGTTCTTC.

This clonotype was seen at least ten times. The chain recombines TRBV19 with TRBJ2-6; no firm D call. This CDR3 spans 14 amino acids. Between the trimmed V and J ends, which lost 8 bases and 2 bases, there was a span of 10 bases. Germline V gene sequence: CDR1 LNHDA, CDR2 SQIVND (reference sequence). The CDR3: CASEKQTGANVLTF. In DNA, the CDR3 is TGTGCCAGTGAGAAACAAACTGGGGCCAACGTCCTGACTTTC.

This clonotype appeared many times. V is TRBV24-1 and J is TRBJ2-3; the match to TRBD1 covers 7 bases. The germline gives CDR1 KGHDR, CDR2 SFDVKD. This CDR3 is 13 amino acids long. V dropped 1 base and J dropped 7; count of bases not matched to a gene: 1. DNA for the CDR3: TGTGCCACCAGTGATTTACAGGGGAATACGCAGTATTTT. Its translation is CATSDLQGNTQYF.

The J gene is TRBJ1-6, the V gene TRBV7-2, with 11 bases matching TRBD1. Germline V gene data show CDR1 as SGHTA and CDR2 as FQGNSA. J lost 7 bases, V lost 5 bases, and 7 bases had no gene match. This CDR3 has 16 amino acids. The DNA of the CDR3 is TGTGCCAGCAGCGTATGGGGGACAGGGGGAAATTCACCCCTCCACTTT. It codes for CASSVWGTGGNSPLHF.

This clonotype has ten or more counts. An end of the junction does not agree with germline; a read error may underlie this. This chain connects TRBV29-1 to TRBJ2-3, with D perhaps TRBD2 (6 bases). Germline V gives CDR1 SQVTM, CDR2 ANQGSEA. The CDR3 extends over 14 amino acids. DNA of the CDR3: TGCAGCGTTGCTGTGGCAACTAGCACGGATACGCAGTATTTT. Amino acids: CSVAVATSTDTQYF.

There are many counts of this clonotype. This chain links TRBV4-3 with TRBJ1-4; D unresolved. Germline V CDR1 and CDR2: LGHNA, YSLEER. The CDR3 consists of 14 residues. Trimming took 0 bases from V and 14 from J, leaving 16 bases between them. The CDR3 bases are TGCGCCAGCAGCCAAGATGGTCGTCTTACCCGGCTGTTTTTT. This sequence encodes CASSQDGRLTRLFF.

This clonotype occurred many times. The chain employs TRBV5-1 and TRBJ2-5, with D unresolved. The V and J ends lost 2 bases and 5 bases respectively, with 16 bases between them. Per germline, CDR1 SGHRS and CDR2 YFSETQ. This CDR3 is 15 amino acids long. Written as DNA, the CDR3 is TGCGCCAGCAGCTTTTGGCCATCACAAGGGGAGACCCAGTACTTC. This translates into CASSFWPSQGETQYF.

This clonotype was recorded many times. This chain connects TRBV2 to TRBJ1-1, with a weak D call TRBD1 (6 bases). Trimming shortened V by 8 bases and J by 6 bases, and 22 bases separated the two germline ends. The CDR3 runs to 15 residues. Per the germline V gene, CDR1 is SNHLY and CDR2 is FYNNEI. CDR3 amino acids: CASLKGGGGEAEAFF. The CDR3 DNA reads TGTGCCAGCTTAAAAGGAGGAGGGGGAGAGGCTGAAGCTTTCTTT.

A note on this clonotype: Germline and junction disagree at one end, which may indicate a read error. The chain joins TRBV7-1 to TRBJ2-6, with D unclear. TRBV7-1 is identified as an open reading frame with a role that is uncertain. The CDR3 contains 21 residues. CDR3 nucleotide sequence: TGTGCCAGGAGCTCCCTCCGAACCGGCAGAGAAATGTCTTCTGGGGCCAACGTCCTGACTTTC. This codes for CARSSLRTGREMSSGANVLTF.

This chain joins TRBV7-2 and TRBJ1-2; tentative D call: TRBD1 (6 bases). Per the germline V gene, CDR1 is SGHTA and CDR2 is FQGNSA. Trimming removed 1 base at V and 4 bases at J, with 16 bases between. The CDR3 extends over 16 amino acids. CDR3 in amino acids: CASSLGDGGAVYGYTF. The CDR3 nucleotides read TGTGCCAGCAGCTTAGGAGACGGGGGCGCGGTCTATGGCTACACCTTC.

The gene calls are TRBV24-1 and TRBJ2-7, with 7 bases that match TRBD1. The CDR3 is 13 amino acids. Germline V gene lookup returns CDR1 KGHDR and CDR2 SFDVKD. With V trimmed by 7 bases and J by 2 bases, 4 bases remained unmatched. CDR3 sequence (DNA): TGTGCCACCAGAGACAGGGATACCTACGAGCAGTACTTC. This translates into CATRDRDTYEQYF.